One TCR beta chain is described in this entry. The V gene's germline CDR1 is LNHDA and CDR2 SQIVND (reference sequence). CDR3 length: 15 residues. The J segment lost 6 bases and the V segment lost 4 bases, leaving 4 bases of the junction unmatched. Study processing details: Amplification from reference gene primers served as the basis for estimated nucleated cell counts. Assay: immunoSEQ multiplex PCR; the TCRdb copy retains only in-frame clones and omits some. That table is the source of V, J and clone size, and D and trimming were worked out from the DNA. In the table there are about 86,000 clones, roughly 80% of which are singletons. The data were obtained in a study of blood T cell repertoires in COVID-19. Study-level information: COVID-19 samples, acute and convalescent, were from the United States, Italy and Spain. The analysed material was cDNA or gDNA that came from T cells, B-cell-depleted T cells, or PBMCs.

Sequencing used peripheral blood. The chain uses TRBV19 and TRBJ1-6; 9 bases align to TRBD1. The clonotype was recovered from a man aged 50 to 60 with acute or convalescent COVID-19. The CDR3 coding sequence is TGTGCCAGTAGTACCTCGGGACAGGGTAATTCACCCCTCCACTTT. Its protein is CASSTSGQGNSPLHF.